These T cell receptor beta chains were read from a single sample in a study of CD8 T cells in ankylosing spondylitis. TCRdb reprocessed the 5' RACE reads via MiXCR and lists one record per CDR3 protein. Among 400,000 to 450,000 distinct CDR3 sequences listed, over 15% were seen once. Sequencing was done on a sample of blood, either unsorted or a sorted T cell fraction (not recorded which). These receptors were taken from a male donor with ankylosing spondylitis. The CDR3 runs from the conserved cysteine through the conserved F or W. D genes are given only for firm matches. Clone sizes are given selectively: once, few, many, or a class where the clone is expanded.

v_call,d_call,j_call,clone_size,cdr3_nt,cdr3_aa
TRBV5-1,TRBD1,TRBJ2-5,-,TGCGCCAGCATACAGGGGTGGGGAACTAGCCAAGAGACCCAGTACTTC,CASIQGWGTSQETQYF
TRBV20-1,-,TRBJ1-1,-,TGCAGTGCTCATAGGGGGGACACTGAAGCTTTCTTT,CSAHRGDTEAFF
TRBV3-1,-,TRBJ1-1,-,TGTGCCAGCAGCCCATTGCTTGCCACTGAAGCTTTCTTT,CASSPLLATEAFF
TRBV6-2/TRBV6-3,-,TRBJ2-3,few,TGTGCCAGCAGTTACCTATTAGAGACAGATACGCAGTATTTT,CASSYLLETDTQYF
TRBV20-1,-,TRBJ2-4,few,TGCAGTGCCCGGACGGGGCTAGCCAAAAACATTCAGTACTTC,CSARTGLAKNIQYF
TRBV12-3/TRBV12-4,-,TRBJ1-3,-,TGTGCCAGCAGTCCCTATGGGCTATCTTTAACGGGAAACACCATATATTTT,CASSPYGLSLTGNTIYF
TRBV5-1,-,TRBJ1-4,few,TGCGCCAGCAGCCTCATAAATACGAATGAAAAACTGTTTTTT,CASSLINTNEKLFF
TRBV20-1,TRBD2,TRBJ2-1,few,TGCAGTGCCCGGACTAGCGGGATAGGTGCTGAGCAGTTCTTC,CSARTSGIGAEQFF
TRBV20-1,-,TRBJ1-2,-,TGCAGTGCTAGTAGCAGGTGGGACTATGGCTACACCTTC,CSASSRWDYGYTF
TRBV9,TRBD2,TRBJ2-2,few,TGTGCCAGCAGCGGCCCGGGACTAGTGACCGGGGAGCTGTTTTTT,CASSGPGLVTGELFF
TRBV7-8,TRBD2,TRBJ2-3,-,TGTGCCAGCAGCTTACCAACTAGCGGGAGGGGTGCTAGCACAGATACGCAGTATTTT,CASSLPTSGRGASTDTQYF
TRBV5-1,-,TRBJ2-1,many,TGCGCCAGCAGCTCGAGGACAGACTACAATGAGCAGTTCTTC,CASSSRTDYNEQFF
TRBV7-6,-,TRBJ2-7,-,TGTGCCAGCAGCTTAGCTACAGGGCAGGTCTCCTACGAGCAGTACTTC,CASSLATGQVSYEQYF
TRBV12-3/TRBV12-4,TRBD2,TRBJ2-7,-,TGTGCCAGCAGTTTTAGGGAGGGAACCTACGAGCAGTACTTC,CASSFREGTYEQYF
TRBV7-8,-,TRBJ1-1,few,TGTGCCACTCGAGCCGCAGGGGTCCCGAACACTGAAGCTTTCTTT,CATRAAGVPNTEAFF
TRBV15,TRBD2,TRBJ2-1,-,TGTGCCACCAGCAGAGATCCGAAGCGGGGTGGCGTACCGGGCTCCTACAATGAGCAGTTCTTC,CATSRDPKRGGVPGSYNEQFF
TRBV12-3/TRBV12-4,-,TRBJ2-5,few,TGTGCCAGCAGTTCGGACCGGGGGTTCCAAGAGACCCAGTACTTC,CASSSDRGFQETQYF
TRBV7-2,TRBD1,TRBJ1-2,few,TGTGCCAGCAGCCCCTGGGACAGCCTCTCCTATGGCTACACCTTC,CASSPWDSLSYGYTF
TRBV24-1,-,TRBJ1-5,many,TGTGCCACCAGTGACCCAAGAGGGGGTGGGAATCAGCCCCAGCATTTT,CATSDPRGGGNQPQHF
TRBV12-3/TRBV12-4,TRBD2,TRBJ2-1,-,TGTGCCAGCAGTGACCCTAGCGGGGGGGCATCCTACAATGAGCAGTTCTTC,CASSDPSGGASYNEQFF
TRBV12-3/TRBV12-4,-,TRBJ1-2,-,TGTGCCAGCAGCCCACAGGGAACCTATGGCTACACCTTC,CASSPQGTYGYTF
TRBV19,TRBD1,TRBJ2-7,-,TGTGCCAGTAGTATAATCGGGACAGGGGCCTACGAGCAGTACTTC,CASSIIGTGAYEQYF
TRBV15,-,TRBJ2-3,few,TGTGCCACCAGCAGAGTCACAGATACGCAGTATTTT,CATSRVTDTQYF
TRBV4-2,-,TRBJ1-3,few,TGTGCCAGCAGCCAAGATGTCGCCAGAGGAAACACCATATATTTT,CASSQDVARGNTIYF
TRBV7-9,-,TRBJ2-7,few,TGTGCCAGCAGAGGACAGTTCCCCTACGAGCAGTACTTC,CASRGQFPYEQYF
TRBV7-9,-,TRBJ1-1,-,TGTGCCAGCAGCTTAGGAGCATTTCCGACTGAAGCTTTCTTT,CASSLGAFPTEAFF
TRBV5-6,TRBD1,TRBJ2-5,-,TGTGCCAGCAGCCGATACGACAGGGAAGAGACCCAGTACTTC,CASSRYDREETQYF
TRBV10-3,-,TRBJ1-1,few,TGTGCCATCAGTGGCCCTGACACCGGACACACTGAAGCTTTCTTT,CAISGPDTGHTEAFF
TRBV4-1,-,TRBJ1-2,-,TGCGCCAGCAGCCAAGGAGACAACTTAAACTATGGCTACACCTTC,CASSQGDNLNYGYTF
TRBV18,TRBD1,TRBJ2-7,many,TGTGCCAGCTCACCATATGGGACAGGGGGCCACGAGCAGTACTTC,CASSPYGTGGHEQYF